The present T cell receptor beta chain was sequenced within a study of T cells expressing NK-cell markers. TCR beta libraries carry UMIs added by 5'RACE template switching. After re-calling the 5' RACE reads, TCRdb lists one entry per CDR3 protein, DNA absent. Recorded for this sample: some 410,000 distinct CDR3 sequences. Looked up from germline, CDR1 is SEHNR and CDR2 is FQNEAQ (reference sequence). This CDR3 is 13 amino acids long. The sample consisted of blood T cells: a sorted CD56 or NKG2C T cell subset, CD4+ or CD8+ T cells, or bulk PBMC T cells (not recorded which). This clonotype was sampled from a woman aged 18-70 years in good health. The chain combines TRBV7-9 with TRBJ1-1; TCRdb indicates TRBD1, and absent DNA this call remains unverified. CDR3 sequence reads: CASSFGGDFEAFF.